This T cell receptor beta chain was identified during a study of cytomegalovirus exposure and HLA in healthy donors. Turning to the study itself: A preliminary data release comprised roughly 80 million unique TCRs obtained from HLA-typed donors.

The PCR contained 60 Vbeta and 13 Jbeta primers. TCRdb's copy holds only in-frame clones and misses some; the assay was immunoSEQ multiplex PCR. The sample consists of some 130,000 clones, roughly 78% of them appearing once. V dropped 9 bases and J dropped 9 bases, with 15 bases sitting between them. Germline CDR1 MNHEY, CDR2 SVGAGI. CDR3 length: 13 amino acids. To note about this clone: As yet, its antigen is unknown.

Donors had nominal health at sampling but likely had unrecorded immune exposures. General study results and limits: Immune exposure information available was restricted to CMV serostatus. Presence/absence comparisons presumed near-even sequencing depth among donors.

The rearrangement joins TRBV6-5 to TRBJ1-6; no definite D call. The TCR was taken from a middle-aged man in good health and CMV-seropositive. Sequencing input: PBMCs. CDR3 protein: CASLADYFSPLHF. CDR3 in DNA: TGTGCCAGTCTGGCGGATTATTTTTCACCCCTCCACTTT.